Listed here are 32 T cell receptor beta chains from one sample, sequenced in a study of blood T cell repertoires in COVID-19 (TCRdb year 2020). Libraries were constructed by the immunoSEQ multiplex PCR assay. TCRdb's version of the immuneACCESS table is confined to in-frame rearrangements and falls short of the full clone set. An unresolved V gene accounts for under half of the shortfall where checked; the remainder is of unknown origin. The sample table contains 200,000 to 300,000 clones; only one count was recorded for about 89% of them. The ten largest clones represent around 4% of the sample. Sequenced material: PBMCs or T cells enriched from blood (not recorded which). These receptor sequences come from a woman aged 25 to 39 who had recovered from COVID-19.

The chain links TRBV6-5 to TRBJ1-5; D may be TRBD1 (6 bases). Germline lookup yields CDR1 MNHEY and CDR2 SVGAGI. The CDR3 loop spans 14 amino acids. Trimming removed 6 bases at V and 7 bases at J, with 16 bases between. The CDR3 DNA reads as TGTGCCAGCAGACCCACAGGGATAAGGCAGCCCCAGCATTTT. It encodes CASRPTGIRQPQHF.

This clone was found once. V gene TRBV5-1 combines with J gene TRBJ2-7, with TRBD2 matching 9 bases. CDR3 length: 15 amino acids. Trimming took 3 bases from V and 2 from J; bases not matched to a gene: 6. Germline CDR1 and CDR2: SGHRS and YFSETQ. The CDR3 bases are TGCGCCAGCAGCTCATCGGGCGGGAGGGCCTACGAGCAGTACTTC. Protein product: CASSSSGGRAYEQYF.

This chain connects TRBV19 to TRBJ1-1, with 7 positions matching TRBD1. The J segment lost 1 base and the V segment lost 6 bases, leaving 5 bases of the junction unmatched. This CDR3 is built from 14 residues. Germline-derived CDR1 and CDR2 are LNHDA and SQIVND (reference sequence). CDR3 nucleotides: TGTGCCAGTAGAACCACAGGGGCGAACACTGAAGCTTTCTTT. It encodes CASRTTGANTEAFF.

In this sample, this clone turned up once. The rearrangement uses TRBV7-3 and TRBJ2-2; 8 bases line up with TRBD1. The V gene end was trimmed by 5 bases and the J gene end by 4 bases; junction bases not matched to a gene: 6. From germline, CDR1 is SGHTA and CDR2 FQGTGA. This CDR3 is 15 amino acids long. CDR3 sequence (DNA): TGTGCCAGCAGCCTAGGGACAGGTAGCACCGGGGAGCTGTTTTTT. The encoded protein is CASSLGTGSTGELFF.

The CDR3 bases are TGTGCCAGCAGTCAGGGAGGGAGGAGCACTGAAGCTTTCTTT. As protein: CASSQGGRSTEAFF. J is TRBJ1-1 and V is TRBV5-8; possible D gene TRBD1, 5 bases. This CDR3 comprises 14 residues. With 5 bases removed from V and 4 bases from J, the gap between germline ends came to 15 bases. From germline, CDR1 is SGHTS and CDR2 YDEGEE.

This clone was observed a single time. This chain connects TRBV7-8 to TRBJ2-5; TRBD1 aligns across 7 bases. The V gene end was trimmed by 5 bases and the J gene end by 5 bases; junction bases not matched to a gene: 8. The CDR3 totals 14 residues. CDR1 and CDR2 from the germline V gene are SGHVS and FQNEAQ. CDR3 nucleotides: TGTGCCAGCAGCCTGAGGGGGCCTTGGGAGACCCAGTACTTC. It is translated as CASSLRGPWETQYF. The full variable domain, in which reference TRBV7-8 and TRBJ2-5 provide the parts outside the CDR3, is GAGVSQSPRYKVAKRGQDVALRCDPISGHVSLFWYQQALGQGPEFLTYFQNEAQLDKSGLPSDRFFAERPEGSVSTLKIQRTQQEDSAVYLCASSLRGPWETQYFGPGTRLLVL.

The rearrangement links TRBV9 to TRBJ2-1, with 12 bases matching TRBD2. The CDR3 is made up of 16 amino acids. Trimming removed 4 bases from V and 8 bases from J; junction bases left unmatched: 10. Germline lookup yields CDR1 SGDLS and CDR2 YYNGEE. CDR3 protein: CASSPRLAGVVYEQFF. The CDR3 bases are TGTGCCAGCAGCCCCAGACTAGCGGGAGTAGTATATGAGCAGTTCTTC. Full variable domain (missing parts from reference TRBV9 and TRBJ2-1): DSGVTQTPKHLITATGQRVTLRCSPRSGDLSVYWYQQSLDQGLQFLIQYYNGEERAKGNILERFSAQQFPDLHSELNLSSLELGDSALYFCASSPRLAGVVYEQFFGPGTRLTVL.

As DNA, the CDR3 is TGCAGCGTTGTGCGGGACCCCACCTACGAGCAGTACTTC. The encoded protein is CSVVRDPTYEQYF. The chain uses TRBV29-1 and TRBJ2-7, with D possibly being TRBD2 (6 bases). Germline V gene lookup returns CDR1 SQVTM and CDR2 ANQGSEA. Trimming removed 4 bases at V and 2 bases at J, with 12 bases between. The CDR3 length is 13 residues.

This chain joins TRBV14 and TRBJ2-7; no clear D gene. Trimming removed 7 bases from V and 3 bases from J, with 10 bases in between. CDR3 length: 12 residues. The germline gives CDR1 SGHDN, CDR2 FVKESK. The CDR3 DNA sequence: TGTGCCAGCATCGTAGAGTTCTACGAGCAGTACTTC. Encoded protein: CASIVEFYEQYF.

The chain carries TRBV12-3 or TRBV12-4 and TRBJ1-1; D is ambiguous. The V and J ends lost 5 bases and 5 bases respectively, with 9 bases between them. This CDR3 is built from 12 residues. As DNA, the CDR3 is TGTGCCAGCAGTCTGGCCAGGACTGAAGCTTTCTTT. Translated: CASSLARTEAFF.

The CDR3 bases are TGTGCCAGCAGTTCCCACGGAGGGACAGGCCTCTATGGCTACACCTTC. Encoded protein: CASSSHGGTGLYGYTF. The chain recombines TRBV28 with TRBJ1-2; TRBD1 matches at 8 bases. This CDR3 contains 16 residues. V lost 4 bases and J lost 4; bases outside the gene matches: 11. Germline lookup yields CDR1 MDHEN and CDR2 SYDVKM.

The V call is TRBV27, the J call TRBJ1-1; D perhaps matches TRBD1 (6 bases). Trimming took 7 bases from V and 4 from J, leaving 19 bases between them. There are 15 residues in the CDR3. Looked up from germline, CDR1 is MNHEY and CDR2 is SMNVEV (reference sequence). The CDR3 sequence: CASTPRGIPGTEAFF. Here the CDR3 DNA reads TGTGCCAGCACCCCTAGGGGGATCCCTGGCACTGAAGCTTTCTTT.

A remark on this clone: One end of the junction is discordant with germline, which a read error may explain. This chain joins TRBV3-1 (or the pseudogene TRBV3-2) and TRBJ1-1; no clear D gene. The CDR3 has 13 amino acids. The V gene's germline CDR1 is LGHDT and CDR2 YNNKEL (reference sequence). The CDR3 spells CASSLPGTESAVF. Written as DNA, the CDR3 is TGTGCCAGCAGCCTTCCCGGCACAGAAAGTGCTGTCTTT.

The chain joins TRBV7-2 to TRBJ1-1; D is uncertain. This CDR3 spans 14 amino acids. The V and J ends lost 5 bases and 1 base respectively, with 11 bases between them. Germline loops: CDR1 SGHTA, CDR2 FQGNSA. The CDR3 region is CASSLLFQNTEAFF. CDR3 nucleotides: TGTGCCAGCAGCCTACTATTTCAGAACACTGAAGCTTTCTTT.

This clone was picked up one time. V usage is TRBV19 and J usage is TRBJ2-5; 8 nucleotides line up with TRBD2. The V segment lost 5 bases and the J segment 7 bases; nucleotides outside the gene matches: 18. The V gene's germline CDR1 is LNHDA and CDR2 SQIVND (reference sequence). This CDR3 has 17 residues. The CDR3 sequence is CASSSRSSGGGTGTQYF. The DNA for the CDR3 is TGTGCCAGTAGTTCCCGCTCCAGCGGGGGAGGCACTGGGACCCAGTACTTC. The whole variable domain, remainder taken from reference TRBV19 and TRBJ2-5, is DGGITQSPKYLFRKEGQNVTLSCEQNLNHDAMYWYRQDPGQGLRLIYYSQIVNDFQKGDIAEGYSVSREKKESFPLTVTSAQKNPTAFYLCASSSRSSGGGTGTQYFGPGTRLLVL.

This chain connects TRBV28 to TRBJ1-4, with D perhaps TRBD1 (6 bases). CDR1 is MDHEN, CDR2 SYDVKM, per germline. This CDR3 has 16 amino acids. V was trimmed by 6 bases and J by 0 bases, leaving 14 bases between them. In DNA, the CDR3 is TGTGCCAGCAGCCGAGGACAGTATGCAACTAATGAAAAACTGTTTTTT. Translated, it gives CASSRGQYATNEKLFF.

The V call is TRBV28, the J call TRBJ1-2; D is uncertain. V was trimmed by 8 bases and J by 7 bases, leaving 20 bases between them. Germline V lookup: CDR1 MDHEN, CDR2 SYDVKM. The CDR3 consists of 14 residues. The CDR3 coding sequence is TGTGCCAGCGGTGGACTCGTGCCCCCGGGTGGCTACACCTTC. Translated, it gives CASGGLVPPGGYTF.

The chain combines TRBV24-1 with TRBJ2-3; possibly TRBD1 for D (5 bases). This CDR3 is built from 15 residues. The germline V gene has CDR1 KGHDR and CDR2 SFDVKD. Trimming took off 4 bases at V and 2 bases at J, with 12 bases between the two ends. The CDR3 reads CATSERGVVTDTQYF. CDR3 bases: TGTGCCACCAGTGAAAGGGGCGTCGTCACAGATACGCAGTATTTT.

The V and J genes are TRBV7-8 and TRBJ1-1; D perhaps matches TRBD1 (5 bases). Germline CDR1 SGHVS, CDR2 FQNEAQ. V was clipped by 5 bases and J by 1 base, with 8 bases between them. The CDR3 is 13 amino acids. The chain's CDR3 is CASSRTRNTEAFF. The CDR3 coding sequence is TGTGCCAGCAGCCGGACAAGGAACACTGAAGCTTTCTTT.

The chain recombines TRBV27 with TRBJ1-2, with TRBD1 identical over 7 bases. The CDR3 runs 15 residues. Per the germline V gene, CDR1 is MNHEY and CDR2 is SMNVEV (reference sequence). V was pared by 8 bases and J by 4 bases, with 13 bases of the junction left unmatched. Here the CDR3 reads CASRSGTEPIYGYTF. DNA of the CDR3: TGTGCCAGCCGATCGGGGACAGAGCCCATCTATGGCTACACCTTC.

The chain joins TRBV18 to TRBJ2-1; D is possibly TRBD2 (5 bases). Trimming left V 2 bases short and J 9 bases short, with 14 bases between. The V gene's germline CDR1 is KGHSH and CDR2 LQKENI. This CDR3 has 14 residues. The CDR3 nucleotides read TGTGCCAGCTCACCATCCGGTCGGGAAGGTGAGCAGTTCTTC. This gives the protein CASSPSGREGEQFF.

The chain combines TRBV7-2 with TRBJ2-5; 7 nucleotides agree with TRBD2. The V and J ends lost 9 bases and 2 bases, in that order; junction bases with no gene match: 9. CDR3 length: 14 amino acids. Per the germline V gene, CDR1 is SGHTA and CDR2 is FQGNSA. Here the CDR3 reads CASRPAAGQETQYF. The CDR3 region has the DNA TGTGCCAGTAGGCCAGCAGCGGGACAAGAGACCCAGTACTTC.

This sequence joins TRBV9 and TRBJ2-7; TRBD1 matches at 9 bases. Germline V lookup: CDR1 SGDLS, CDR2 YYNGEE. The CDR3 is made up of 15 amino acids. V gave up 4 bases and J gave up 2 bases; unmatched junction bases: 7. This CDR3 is CASSRTGQGAYEQYF. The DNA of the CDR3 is TGTGCCAGCAGCCGTACGGGACAGGGTGCCTACGAGCAGTACTTC.

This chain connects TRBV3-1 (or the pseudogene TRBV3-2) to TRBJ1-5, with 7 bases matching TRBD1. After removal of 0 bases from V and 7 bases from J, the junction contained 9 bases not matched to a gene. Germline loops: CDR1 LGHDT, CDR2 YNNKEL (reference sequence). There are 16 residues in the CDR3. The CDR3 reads CASSQEFGGTAQPQHF. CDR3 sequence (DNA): TGTGCCAGCAGCCAAGAGTTCGGCGGGACAGCCCAGCCCCAGCATTTT.

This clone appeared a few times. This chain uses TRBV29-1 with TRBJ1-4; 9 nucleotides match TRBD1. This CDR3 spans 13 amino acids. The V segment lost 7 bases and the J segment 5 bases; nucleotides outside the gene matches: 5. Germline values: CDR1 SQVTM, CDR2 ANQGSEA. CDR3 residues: CSAGQGYNEKLFF. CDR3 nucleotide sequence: TGCAGCGCGGGACAGGGTTACAATGAAAAACTGTTTTTT.

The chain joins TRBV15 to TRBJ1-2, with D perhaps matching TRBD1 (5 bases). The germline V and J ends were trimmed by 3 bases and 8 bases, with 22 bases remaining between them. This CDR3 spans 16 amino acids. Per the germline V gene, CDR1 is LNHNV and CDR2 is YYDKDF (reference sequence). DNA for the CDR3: TGTGCCACCAGCAGGACCTTCGGGGGAGGTAGTGAGGGCTACACCTTC. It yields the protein CATSRTFGGGSEGYTF.

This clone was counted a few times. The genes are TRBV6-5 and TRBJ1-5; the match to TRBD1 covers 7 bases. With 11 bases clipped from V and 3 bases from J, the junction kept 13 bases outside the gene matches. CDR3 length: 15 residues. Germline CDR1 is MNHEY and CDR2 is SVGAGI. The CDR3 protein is CAARGNRGLNQPQHF. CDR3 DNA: TGTGCCGCGAGGGGGAACAGGGGCCTCAATCAGCCCCAGCATTTT.

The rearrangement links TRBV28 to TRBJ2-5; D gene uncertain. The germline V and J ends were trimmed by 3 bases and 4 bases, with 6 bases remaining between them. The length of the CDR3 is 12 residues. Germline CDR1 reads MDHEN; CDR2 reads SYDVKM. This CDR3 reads CASSFFGETQYF. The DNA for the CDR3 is TGTGCCAGCAGTTTCTTCGGAGAGACCCAGTACTTC.

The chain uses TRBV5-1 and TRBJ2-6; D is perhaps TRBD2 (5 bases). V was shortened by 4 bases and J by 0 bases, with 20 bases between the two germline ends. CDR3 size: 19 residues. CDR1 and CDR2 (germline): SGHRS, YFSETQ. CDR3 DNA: TGCGCCAGCAGCCTCGGGATAGAGCCCACTCTCTCTGGGGCCAACGTCCTGACTTTC. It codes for CASSLGIEPTLSGANVLTF.

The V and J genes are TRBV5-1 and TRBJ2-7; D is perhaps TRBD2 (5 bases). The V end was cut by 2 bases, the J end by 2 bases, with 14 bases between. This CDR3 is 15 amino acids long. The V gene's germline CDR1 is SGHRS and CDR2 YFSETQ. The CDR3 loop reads CASSLEGLSTYEQYF. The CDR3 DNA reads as TGCGCCAGCAGCTTAGAGGGCCTCTCCACCTACGAGCAGTACTTC.

The CDR3 region is CASSVELCVWDYSGNTIYF. CDR3 bases: TGTGCCAGCAGCGTAGAATTGTGTGTGTGGGACTACTCTGGAAACACCATATATTTT. The chain employs TRBV9 and TRBJ1-3; D may be TRBD1 (5 bases). Trimming pared 0 bases from V and 0 bases from J, leaving 19 bases between. This CDR3 is built from 19 residues. Germline values: CDR1 SGDLS, CDR2 YYNGEE.

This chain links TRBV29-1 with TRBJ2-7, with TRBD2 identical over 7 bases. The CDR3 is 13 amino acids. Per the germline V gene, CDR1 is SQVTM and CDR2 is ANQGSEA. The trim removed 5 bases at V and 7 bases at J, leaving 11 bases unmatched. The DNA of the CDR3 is TGCAGCGTTAGTTTCTCGGGAGGTCGGGAGCAGTACTTC. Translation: CSVSFSGGREQYF.